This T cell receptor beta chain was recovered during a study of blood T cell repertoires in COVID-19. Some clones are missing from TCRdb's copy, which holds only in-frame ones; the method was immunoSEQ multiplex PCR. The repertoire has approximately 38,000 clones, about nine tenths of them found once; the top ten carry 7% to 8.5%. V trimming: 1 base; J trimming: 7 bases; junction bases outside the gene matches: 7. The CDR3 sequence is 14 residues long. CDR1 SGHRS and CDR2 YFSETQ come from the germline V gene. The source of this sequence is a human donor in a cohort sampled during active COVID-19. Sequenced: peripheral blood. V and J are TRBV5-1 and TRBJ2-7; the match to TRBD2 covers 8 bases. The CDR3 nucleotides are TGCGCCAGCAGCTTGTTAGCGGGGCAAGGGGAGCAGTACTTC. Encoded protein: CASSLLAGQGEQYF.